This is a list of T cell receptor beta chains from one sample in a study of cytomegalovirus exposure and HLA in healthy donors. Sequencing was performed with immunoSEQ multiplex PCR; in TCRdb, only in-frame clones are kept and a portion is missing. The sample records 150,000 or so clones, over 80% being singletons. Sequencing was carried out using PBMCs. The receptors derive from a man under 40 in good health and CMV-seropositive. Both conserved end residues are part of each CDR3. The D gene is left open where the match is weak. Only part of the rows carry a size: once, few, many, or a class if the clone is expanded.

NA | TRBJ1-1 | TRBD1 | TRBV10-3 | TGTGCCATCAGGGGAACAGGGGCCCAGAACACTGAAGCTTTCTTT | CAIRGTGAQNTEAFF
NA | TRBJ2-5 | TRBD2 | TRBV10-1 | TGCGCCAGCAGTGAGTCCTTAGCGGGGGGACAGACCCAGTACTTC | CASSESLAGGQTQYF
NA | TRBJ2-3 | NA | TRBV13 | TGTGCCAGCAGCTTAGGAACGGGGGCAGATACGCAGTATTTT | CASSLGTGADTQYF
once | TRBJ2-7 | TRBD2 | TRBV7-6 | TGTGCCAGCAGCTTACGCCTAGCGGGGAGAAACGAGCAGTACTTC | CASSLRLAGRNEQYF
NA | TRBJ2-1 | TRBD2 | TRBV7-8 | TGTGCCAGCAGCCCTAGAACGGCGGGGGGGCGAGAGCAGTTCTTC | CASSPRTAGGREQFF
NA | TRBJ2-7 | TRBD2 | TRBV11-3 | TGTGCCAGCAGCTTAGAAGCGGGGGACTCCTACGAGCAGTACTTC | CASSLEAGDSYEQYF
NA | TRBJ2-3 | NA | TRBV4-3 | TGCGCCAGCAGCCAAGGAGGGCAGTTGGTGGCAGTCGATACGCAGTATTTT | CASSQGGQLVAVDTQYF
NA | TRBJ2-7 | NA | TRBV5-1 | TGCGCCACTACGTTGGTCCCTAGCTCCTACGAGCAGTACTTC | CATTLVPSSYEQYF
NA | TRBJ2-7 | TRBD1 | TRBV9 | TGTGCCAGCAGCCGGGACAGAGACTACGAGCAGTACTTC | CASSRDRDYEQYF
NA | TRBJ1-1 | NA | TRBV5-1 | TGCGCCAGCAGCTTAGAGGTACAGGGTGAGGCTTTCTTT | CASSLEVQGEAFF
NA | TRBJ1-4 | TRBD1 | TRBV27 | TGTGCCAGCAGCGACAGGGGGCAACCTAATGAAAAACTGTTTTTT | CASSDRGQPNEKLFF
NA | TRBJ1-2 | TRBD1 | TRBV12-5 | TGTGCTAGTGGCACCGGGACAGTCTATGGCTACACCTTC | CASGTGTVYGYTF
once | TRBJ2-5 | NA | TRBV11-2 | TGTGCCAGCAGCTCGGGACTGGGAAATATTGGGGAGACCCAGTACTTC | CASSSGLGNIGETQYF
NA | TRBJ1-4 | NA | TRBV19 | TGTGCCAGTAGTACCGGGACTTCCCCCCGGGCAACTAATGAAAAACTGTTTTTT | CASSTGTSPRATNEKLFF
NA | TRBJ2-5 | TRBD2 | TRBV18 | TGTGCCAGCTCACCAACGGGGGGGCGAGAGACCCAGTACTTC | CASSPTGGRETQYF
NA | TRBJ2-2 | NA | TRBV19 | TGTGCCAGTAGCGAGAAGGGGAAGGGTGGCACCGGGGAGCTGTTTTTT | CASSEKGKGGTGELFF
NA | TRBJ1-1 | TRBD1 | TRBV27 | TGTGCCAGCAGCTGGACAGGTCAGAACACTGAAGCTTTCTTT | CASSWTGQNTEAFF
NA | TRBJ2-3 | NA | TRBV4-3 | TGCGCCAGCAGCCAAAGCGATCACGGCACAGATACGCAGTATTTT | CASSQSDHGTDTQYF
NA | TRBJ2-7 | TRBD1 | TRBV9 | TGTGCCAGCAGCGTAGCTGACAGGGTGGCCGAGCAGTACTTC | CASSVADRVAEQYF
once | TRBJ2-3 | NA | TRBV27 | TGTGCCAGCAGTTTATACCGCAGGGCGTTAGCAGATACGCAGTATTTT | CASSLYRRALADTQYF
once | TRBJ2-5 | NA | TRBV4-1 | TGCGCCAGCAGCCAAGTCGGCAGGGGAGGGGAGACCCAGTACTTC | CASSQVGRGGETQYF
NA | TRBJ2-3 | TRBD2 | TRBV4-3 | TGCGCCAGCAGCCAAGAAGGCGGGGGGGTGACAGATACGCAGTATTTT | CASSQEGGGVTDTQYF
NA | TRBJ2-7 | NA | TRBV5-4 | TGTGCCAGCAGCTTGGGAGGGAACTACGAGCAGTACTTC | CASSLGGNYEQYF
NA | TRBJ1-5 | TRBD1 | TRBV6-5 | TGTGCCAGCAGGGGGGGTAGGGGGACAGGGCAGCCCCAGCATTTT | CASRGGRGTGQPQHF
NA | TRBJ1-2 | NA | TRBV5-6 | TGTGCCAGCACCCCGGGGGGGGCACCCTGGGATGGCTACACCTTC | CASTPGGAPWDGYTF
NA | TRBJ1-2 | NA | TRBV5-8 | TGTGCCAGCAGCTCAAGGGCGGGGGCCTATGGCTACACCTTC | CASSSRAGAYGYTF
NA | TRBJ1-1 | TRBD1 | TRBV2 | TGTGCCAGCAGCGGGACAGGGGCTGAGACTGAAGCTTTCTTT | CASSGTGAETEAFF
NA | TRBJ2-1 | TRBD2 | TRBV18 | TGTGCCAGCTCACCTCAAAATAGCGGGGGGGCGTCCTACAATGAGCAGTTCTTC | CASSPQNSGGASYNEQFF
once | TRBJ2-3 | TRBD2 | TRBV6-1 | TGTGCCAGCAGTATTAGCGGGCACCAATATTTT | CASSISGHQYF
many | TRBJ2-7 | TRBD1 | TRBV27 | TGTGCCAGCAGTTCTCCGGGACAGGGACTCGAGCAGTACTTC | CASSSPGQGLEQYF